Listed below are T cell receptor beta chains from one sample, sequenced in a study of Graves' ophthalmopathy and Graves' hyperthyroidism. Each CDR3 protein is one row after TCRdb ran MiXCR on the multiplex PCR reads. The sample lists 400,000 or so distinct CDR3 sequences; 17% were seen once. Sequenced material: peripheral blood. The receptors originated from an adult woman with stable Graves' hyperthyroidism. The CDR3 runs from the conserved cysteine through the conserved F or W. Fields, in order: V gene, J gene, CDR3 protein.

v_call: TRBV28
j_call: TRBJ1-5
cdr3_aa: CASSNRDRNNQPQHF

v_call: TRBV12-3/TRBV12-4
j_call: TRBJ1-2
cdr3_aa: CASSFGGVGYTF

v_call: TRBV9
j_call: TRBJ2-6
cdr3_aa: CASSVFSTGANVLTF

v_call: TRBV12-3/TRBV12-4
j_call: TRBJ1-2
cdr3_aa: CASVSPEGYTF

v_call: TRBV30
j_call: TRBJ1-2
cdr3_aa: CAWRERVWNGYTF

v_call: TRBV6-1
j_call: TRBJ2-5
cdr3_aa: CASSEVIQETQYF

v_call: TRBV12-3/TRBV12-4
j_call: TRBJ1-6
cdr3_aa: CVSSSINSPLHF

v_call: TRBV12-3/TRBV12-4
j_call: TRBJ1-1
cdr3_aa: CASSLSVTGANTEAFF

v_call: TRBV6-5
j_call: TRBJ1-2
cdr3_aa: CASRFGGPSNYGYTF

v_call: TRBV5-1
j_call: TRBJ1-5
cdr3_aa: CASSEQGAGQPQHF

v_call: TRBV5-1
j_call: TRBJ2-7
cdr3_aa: CASSYRPGATREQYF

v_call: TRBV4-1
j_call: TRBJ2-7
cdr3_aa: CASSQDPSGAYEQYF

v_call: TRBV20-1
j_call: TRBJ1-5
cdr3_aa: CSASAISNQPQHF

v_call: TRBV4-1
j_call: TRBJ2-5
cdr3_aa: CASTQEGGGHPKTQYF

v_call: TRBV6-5
j_call: TRBJ2-5
cdr3_aa: CASSLTLPAGGPLETQYF

v_call: TRBV24-1
j_call: TRBJ1-2
cdr3_aa: CATSRGNYGYTF

v_call: TRBV28
j_call: TRBJ2-5
cdr3_aa: CASSMTGGRETQYF

v_call: TRBV5-1
j_call: TRBJ2-5
cdr3_aa: CASSFDRAETQYF

v_call: TRBV12-3/TRBV12-4
j_call: TRBJ1-1
cdr3_aa: CASSFRAMNTEAFF

v_call: TRBV11-3
j_call: TRBJ1-2
cdr3_aa: CASSRSGQIYGYTF

v_call: TRBV28
j_call: TRBJ1-2
cdr3_aa: CASSHGTGNYGYTF

v_call: TRBV12-3/TRBV12-4
j_call: TRBJ2-2
cdr3_aa: CASSFGQTGELFF

v_call: TRBV3-1
j_call: TRBJ1-2
cdr3_aa: CASSQNQRDRWYYGYTF

v_call: TRBV7-2
j_call: TRBJ1-3
cdr3_aa: CASSLSHGNTIYF

v_call: TRBV3-1
j_call: TRBJ2-7
cdr3_aa: CASSQDGLSQYF

v_call: TRBV28
j_call: TRBJ2-7
cdr3_aa: CASSFRHEQYF

v_call: TRBV6-1
j_call: TRBJ1-2
cdr3_aa: CASTRDRAYGYTF

v_call: TRBV12-3/TRBV12-4
j_call: TRBJ1-5
cdr3_aa: CASSLSGSLQPQHF

v_call: TRBV5-5
j_call: TRBJ2-7
cdr3_aa: CASSFRWTSEYEQYF

v_call: TRBV4-1
j_call: TRBJ1-1
cdr3_aa: CASSRDLGTEAFF

v_call: TRBV27
j_call: TRBJ2-7
cdr3_aa: CASSWRDSPRYEQYF

v_call: TRBV6-1
j_call: TRBJ1-5
cdr3_aa: CASISGSSNQPQHF

v_call: TRBV6-1
j_call: TRBJ2-7
cdr3_aa: CASRGLDTYEQYF

v_call: TRBV30
j_call: TRBJ1-5
cdr3_aa: CAWAGGTGVVQPQHF

v_call: TRBV7-2
j_call: TRBJ1-3
cdr3_aa: CASSLEAGNTIYF

v_call: TRBV10-3
j_call: TRBJ2-5
cdr3_aa: CAISQLPGLEETQYF

v_call: TRBV4-3
j_call: TRBJ2-3
cdr3_aa: CASSQGQTSGTTDTQYF

v_call: TRBV2
j_call: TRBJ2-5
cdr3_aa: CASSPTSGVMETQYF

v_call: TRBV11-2
j_call: TRBJ2-7
cdr3_aa: CASSSVLAGGRSSYEQYF

v_call: TRBV19
j_call: TRBJ2-7
cdr3_aa: CASSDGLWQYF

v_call: TRBV18
j_call: TRBJ2-7
cdr3_aa: CASSQMGVYEQYF

v_call: TRBV27
j_call: TRBJ1-6
cdr3_aa: CASSTPDRNSPLHF

v_call: TRBV20-1
j_call: TRBJ2-2
cdr3_aa: CSAMTGDTGELFF

v_call: TRBV28
j_call: TRBJ1-6
cdr3_aa: CASSLNPRGEIHF

v_call: TRBV2
j_call: TRBJ2-7
cdr3_aa: CASTRESGLSEQYF

v_call: TRBV30
j_call: TRBJ1-5
cdr3_aa: CAWSRTAGSNQPQHF